This T cell receptor (beta chain) appears in the sequencing data of a study of identical twins (dated by TCRdb to about 2016). Background on the whole study: TCR alpha and beta repertoires from monozygotic twins, unrelated adults of various ages and cord blood were deep-sequenced to test whether fetal clonotypes persist. Replicate twin experiments were performed at different times using different library preparation protocols to rule out contamination.

Counted from cysteine to phenylalanine, this CDR3 has 15 amino acids. Here the CDR3 DNA is all that survives: 45 bases in frame from base 1. CDR1 and CDR2 are drawn from the germline V gene: MGHRA, YSYEKL. Ends trimmed: V by 3 bases, J by 5 bases; bases unmatched to a gene: 8. Receptor libraries were prepared by 5' RACE. Sequencing was performed on an Illumina HiSeq 2000. A universal primer binding site was introduced by template switching, and a unique molecular identifier was present in the final cDNA, enabling accurate counting of TCR cDNA molecules. First-strand cDNA for TCR alpha and beta chains was synthesized from specific primers in the conserved constant-segment region. To control for contamination, each cDNA library was double barcoded with a SMART-Mk sample barcode plus Illumina barcodes. Two successive PCR steps introduced TruSeq adapter sequences along with Illumina sample barcodes. TCR alpha and beta cDNA libraries were sequenced on the Illumina HiSeq platform with custom primers. In the original analysis: MiGEC processed the raw reads to extract unique molecular identifiers, while MiXCR was used to determine the CDR3 positions. Recombination models were inferred per individual with the repgenHMM and IGoR tools using an EM algorithm. Shared clonotypes were analyzed with the tcR package in R, and sharing was normalized by the product of cloneset sizes. To study raw recombination free of thymic and clonal selection effects, out-of-frame nonproductive sequences were analyzed. Using fastp trimming at Q25 and MiXCR clonotype assembly, TCRdb reanalyzed the public sequencing data and kept in-frame beta chains. Identical CDR3 protein sequences are pooled into one entry, listed with their most common genes and DNA. In this record, the V and J calls reflect TCRdb's handling and not the investigators' own analysis. Recorded for this sample are fewer than 450,000 distinct CDR3 sequences; about 9% of them occurred a single time. In total, the top ten clones hold approximately 8.9% of the sample.

Only a few counts were recorded for this clonotype. Its recognized antigen is unknown. No much larger clonotype is one base removed from it; base qualities were not supplied. Only healthy Caucasian donors were included. Three unrelated non-twin adults were also sequenced: a male aged 18 to 30, a male aged 50 to 59 and a female aged 50 to 59. Miltenyi CD45RO+ enrichment and human naive T-cell isolation kits were used to isolate memory (CD45RO+) and naive T cells from PBMC. Overall study results and their limits: Abundant cord blood beta clonotypes carried fewer insertions; young adult naive repertoires showed a weaker similar trend, while memory repertoires showed none. In monozygotic twins, recombination models systematically underestimated out-of-frame TCR alpha sharing, but the models matched the sharing seen between unrelated individuals. Out-of-frame TCR alpha sequences shared between twins showed an excess of low generation-probability sequences compared with coincidental sharing between unrelated individuals. In beta out-of-frame sequences, excess twin sharing was weaker, because having fewer shared sequences lowered the signal-to-noise ratio. Because the same donors could not be followed over many years, the conclusions relied on cross-sectional statistical analysis. Invariant T cells such as MAIT and iNKT could partly confound zero-insertion analyses, though diverse VJ usage argued against this for most clonotypes.

The clonotype was recovered from a woman aged 45-65 years in good health. The V and J segments used are TRBV4-1 and TRBJ2-3; 7 middle bases align to TRBD2. The sample taken for sequencing was naive T cells sorted from blood. The sample's cell subset or site, from its label and the paper: cells isolated with a human naive T-cell isolation kit. The bases are TGCGCCAGCAGCCAGGTCCTTTCGGGGGGAGATACGCAGTATTTT. Its coded protein is CASSQVLSGGDTQYF.